What follows are 7 T cell receptor beta chains derived from one specimen sequenced in a study of blood T cell repertoires in COVID-19 (dated by TCRdb to 2018 to 2021). To prepare the library, the immunoSEQ multiplex PCR assay was applied. TCRdb retrieved this table from immuneACCESS and kept in-frame rearrangements only. Not all clones are present; in checked studies, unresolved V genes account for under half, and no reason is known for the remainder. This sample lists over 200,000 clones; about 76% were detected once. The leading ten clones occupy approximately 9% of the sample. Sample: PBMCs or T cells enriched from blood (not recorded which). These receptors all stem from a woman aged 45-59 years with acute COVID-19.

This chain links TRBV2 with TRBJ2-7, with TRBD1 matching over 7 bases. J was trimmed by 1 base and V by 7 bases; bases with no gene match: 10. Germline values: CDR1 SNHLY, CDR2 FYNNEI. The CDR3 runs 15 residues. CDR3: CASIITGVLSYEQYF. For the CDR3, the DNA is TGTGCCAGCATTATAACAGGGGTTTTATCCTACGAGCAGTACTTC. Filled out from reference TRBV2 and TRBJ2-7, the complete variable domain reads EPEVTQTPSHQVTQMGQEVILRCVPISNHLYFYWYRQILGQKVEFLVSFYNNEISEKSEIFDDQFSVERPDGSNFTLKIRSTKLEDSAMYFCASIITGVLSYEQYFGPGTRLTVT.

V and J are TRBV4-3 and TRBJ2-1; 14 bases match TRBD2. Per germline, CDR1 LGHNA and CDR2 YSLEER. Trimming took 0 bases from V and 0 from J; bases not matched to a gene: 10. The CDR3 extends over 21 amino acids. CDR3 region: CASSQDLGTSGGPASYNEQFF. The CDR3 coding sequence is TGCGCCAGCAGCCAAGATCTCGGGACTAGCGGGGGCCCTGCCTCCTACAATGAGCAGTTCTTC.

The chain has TRBV19 and TRBJ2-7; D is unresolved. From germline, CDR1 is LNHDA and CDR2 SQIVND (reference sequence). The CDR3 has 13 residues. Between the trimmed V and J ends, which lost 3 bases and 0 bases, there was a span of 6 bases. Here the CDR3 reads CASSIGSSYEQYF. The CDR3 region has the DNA TGTGCCAGTAGTATCGGTAGCTCCTACGAGCAGTACTTC.

The DNA for the CDR3 is TGTGCCAGCTCACCACGGACAGGGATCGCGGCTGAAGCTTTCTTT. Protein sequence: CASSPRTGIAAEAFF. V gene TRBV18 combines with J gene TRBJ1-1; 8 nucleotides agree with TRBD1. The CDR3 totals 15 residues. Germline CDR1 reads KGHSH; CDR2 reads LQKENI. J was trimmed by 6 bases and V by 1 base; bases with no gene match: 7.

The J gene is TRBJ1-1, the V gene TRBV10-3; D might be TRBD1 (5 bases). The ends were cut back, 10 bases at V and 0 bases at J, with 9 bases in the middle. Germline loops: CDR1 ENHRY, CDR2 SYGVKD. This CDR3 is 12 amino acids long. CDR3 bases: TGTGCCACCAAGACAGTGAACACTGAAGCTTTCTTT. Protein: CATKTVNTEAFF.

The rearrangement uses TRBV5-4 and TRBJ2-5, with TRBD2 identical over 11 bases. The ends lost 4 bases at V and 5 bases at J; junction bases unmatched: 13. This CDR3 has 17 residues. Germline loops: CDR1 SGHNT, CDR2 YYREEE (reference sequence). CDR3 loop: CASSKGTSGIRSETQYF. CDR3 DNA: TGTGCCAGCAGCAAAGGGACTAGCGGAATCCGCTCGGAGACCCAGTACTTC.

The J gene is TRBJ2-1, the V gene TRBV7-2; a weak D match, TRBD2 (6 bases). Germline V gives CDR1 SGHTA, CDR2 FQGNSA. The V end was cut by 5 bases, the J end by 8 bases, with 16 bases between. The CDR3 extends over 14 amino acids. Written as DNA, the CDR3 is TGTGCCAGCAGCGGATGGGGGGTTCAGGATGAGCAGTTCTTC. Its protein product is CASSGWGVQDEQFF.